The present TCR beta chain was sequenced within a study of T-cell memory formation after mild COVID-19. 5'RACE, which relied on constant-segment primers, yielded TCR alpha and TCR beta cDNA libraries carrying sample barcodes and UMIs. TCRdb fed the 5' RACE reads into MiXCR, producing one record per CDR3 protein. The repertoire includes more than 250,000 distinct CDR3 sequences, roughly 15% of them detected once, and about a fifth sits in the top ten. This CDR3 contains 11 residues. CDR1 is MNHEY and CDR2 is SVGEGT in the germline V gene. V gave up 4 bases and J gave up 8 bases, with 5 bases separating them.

This sequence originates from a man aged 18 to 29 who had mild COVID-19 (a few samples of this study predate the infection). Cell type and time point are not known. The chain has TRBV6-2 or TRBV6-3 and TRBJ2-2; no clear D gene. Sequenced sample: PBMCs or a T cell subset sorted from them (not recorded which). CDR3 bases: TGTGCCAGCAGTTGGTATGGGGAGCTGTTTTTT. Translation: CASSWYGELFF.